This paragraph reports one TCR beta chain. Antigen specificity is unknown. This sample's treatment: approximately nine-day PBMC culture with coronavirus spike peptide pools or control peptides (ViraFEST assay). Once cultured around 10 days, CD4+ T cells underwent isolation by negative selection. The data originate from a study of vaccination and CD4 T cells after COVID-19. The CDR3 length is 15 residues. J was trimmed by 4 bases and V by 5 bases; bases with no gene match: 10. The V gene's germline CDR1 is GTSNPN and CDR2 SVGIG (reference sequence). With the Oncomine TCR Beta short-read assay, DNA from cultured CD4+ T cells was sequenced. TCRdb fed the PCR reads into MiXCR, producing one record per CDR3 protein. The repertoire holds more than 15,000 distinct CDR3 sequences, about two fifths seen once, with around 8% in the top ten.

The sample comprised CD4+ T cells from blood, cultured in vitro. The genes are TRBV30 and TRBJ2-1; 8 nucleotides match TRBD2. This TCR came from a human donor who had recovered from COVID-19. The CDR3 bases are TGTGCCTGGGAGCCCGGGACTAGTTATTACAATGAGCAGTTCTTC. Amino acid sequence: CAWEPGTSYYNEQFF. Variable domain in full (rest from reference TRBV30 and TRBJ2-1): SQTIHQWPATLVQPVGSPLSLECTVEGTSNPNLYWYRQAAGRGLQLLFYSVGIGQISSEVPQNLSASRPQDRQFILSSKKLLLSDSGFYLCAWEPGTSYYNEQFFGPGTRLTVL.